The clone carrying this T cell receptor beta chain was observed a single time. Libraries were prepared by immunoSEQ multiplex PCR; TCRdb keeps only in-frame clonotypes and omits some of them. Among around 500,000 clones listed, about 89% were seen once. The sample's treatment: roughly 19 received Ad26.COV2.S at low or high dose, single or two shots; several received placebo; per-sample allocation not given. Repertoires come from day 63 after the first vaccine or placebo injection. This CDR3 is built from 12 residues. Trimming shortened V by 3 bases and J by 7 bases, and 7 bases separated the two germline ends. The germline V gene has CDR1 MDHEN and CDR2 SYDVKM. These data are taken from a study of Ad26.COV2.S vaccination and SARS-CoV-2 variants.

The sequence came from a person aged 18-65 years who received the Ad26.COV2.S COVID-19 vaccine or a placebo. The chain joins TRBV28 to TRBJ2-1, with D possibly matching TRBD2 (5 bases). The starting material was peripheral blood, obtained in a trial of Ad26.COV2.S vaccine versus placebo. Written as DNA, the CDR3 is TGTGCCAGCAGTTTGTCGGGGAATGAGCAGTTCTTC. It specifies CASSLSGNEQFF.